Described below is a single T cell receptor beta chain sequence and its context. The J segment lost 1 base and the V segment lost 1 base, leaving 5 bases of the junction unmatched. The CDR3 contains 16 residues. CDR1 is MNHEY, CDR2 SMNVEV, per germline (reference sequence). This sample was taken from a study of OX40 agonist ivuxolimab in advanced cancers. Assay: immunoSEQ multiplex PCR; the TCRdb copy retains only in-frame clones and omits some. The sample has 77,000 or so clones; over 85% are singletons. The input for sequencing was CD4+ or CD8+ T cells sorted from blood, taken in a trial of the OX40 agonist ivuxolimab. The TCR was taken from an adult with an advanced solid tumor such as melanoma, head and neck, liver or kidney cancer. The V call is TRBV27, the J call TRBJ2-3; 7 bases match TRBD2. CDR3 in amino acids: CASSLWGGLRTDTQYF. Here the CDR3 DNA reads TGTGCCAGCAGTTTATGGGGGGGGTTACGCACAGATACGCAGTATTTT.